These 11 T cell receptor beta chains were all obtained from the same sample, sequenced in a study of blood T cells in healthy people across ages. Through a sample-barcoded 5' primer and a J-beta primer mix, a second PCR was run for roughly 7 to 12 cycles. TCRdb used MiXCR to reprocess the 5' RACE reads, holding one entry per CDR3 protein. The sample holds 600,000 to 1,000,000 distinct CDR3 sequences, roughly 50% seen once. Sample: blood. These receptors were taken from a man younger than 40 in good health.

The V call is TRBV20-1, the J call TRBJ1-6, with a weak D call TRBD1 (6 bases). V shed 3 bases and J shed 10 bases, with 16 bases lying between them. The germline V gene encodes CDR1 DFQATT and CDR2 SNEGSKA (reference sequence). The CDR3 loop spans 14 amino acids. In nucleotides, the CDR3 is TGCAGTGCTAGGGTTCAACAGGGTTCATCACCCCTCCACTTT. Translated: CSARVQQGSSPLHF.

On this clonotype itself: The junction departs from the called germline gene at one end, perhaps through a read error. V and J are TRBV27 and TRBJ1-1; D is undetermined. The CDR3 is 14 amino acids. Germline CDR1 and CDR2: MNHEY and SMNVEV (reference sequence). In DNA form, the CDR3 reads TGTGCCAGCAGTTTAAATTGGGCCGCCACTGGAGCTTTCTTT. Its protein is CASSLNWAATGAFF.

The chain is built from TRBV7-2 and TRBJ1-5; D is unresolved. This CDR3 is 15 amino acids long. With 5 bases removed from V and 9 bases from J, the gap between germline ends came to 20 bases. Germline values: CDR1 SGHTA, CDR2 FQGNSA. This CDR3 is CASSPALGPEGPQHF. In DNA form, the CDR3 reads TGTGCCAGCAGCCCTGCATTGGGCCCGGAGGGGCCCCAGCATTTT.

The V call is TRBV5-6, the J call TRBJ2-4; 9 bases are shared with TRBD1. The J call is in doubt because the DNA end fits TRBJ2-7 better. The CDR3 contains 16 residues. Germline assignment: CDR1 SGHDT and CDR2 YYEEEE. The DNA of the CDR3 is TGTGCCAGCCTTCCGGCACTCTCGGGACAGGGCTACGAGCAGTACTTC. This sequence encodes CASLPALSGQGYEQYF.

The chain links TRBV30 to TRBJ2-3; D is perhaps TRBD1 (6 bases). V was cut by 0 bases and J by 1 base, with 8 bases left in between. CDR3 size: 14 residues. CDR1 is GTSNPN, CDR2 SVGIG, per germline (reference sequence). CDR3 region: CAWSVGGGTDTQYF. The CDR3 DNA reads TGTGCCTGGAGTGTAGGGGGAGGCACAGATACGCAGTATTTT. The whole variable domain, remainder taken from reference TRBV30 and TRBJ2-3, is SQTIHQWPATLVQPVGSPLSLECTVEGTSNPNLYWYRQAAGRGLQLLFYSVGIGQISSEVPQNLSASRPQDRQFILSSKKLLLSDSGFYLCAWSVGGGTDTQYFGPGTRLTVL.

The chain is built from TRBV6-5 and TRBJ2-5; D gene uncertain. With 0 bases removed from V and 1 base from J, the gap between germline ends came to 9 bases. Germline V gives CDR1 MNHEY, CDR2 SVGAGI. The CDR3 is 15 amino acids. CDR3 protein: CASSYSPTVQETQYF. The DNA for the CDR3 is TGTGCCAGCAGTTACTCCCCGACTGTCCAAGAGACCCAGTACTTC.

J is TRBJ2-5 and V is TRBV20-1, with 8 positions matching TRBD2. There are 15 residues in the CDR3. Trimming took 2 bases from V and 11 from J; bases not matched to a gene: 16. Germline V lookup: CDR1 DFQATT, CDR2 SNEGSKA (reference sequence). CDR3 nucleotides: TGCAGTGCTAGACAAGCTAGCGGGCCTTCCTACGGGCAGTACTTC. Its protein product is CSARQASGPSYGQYF.

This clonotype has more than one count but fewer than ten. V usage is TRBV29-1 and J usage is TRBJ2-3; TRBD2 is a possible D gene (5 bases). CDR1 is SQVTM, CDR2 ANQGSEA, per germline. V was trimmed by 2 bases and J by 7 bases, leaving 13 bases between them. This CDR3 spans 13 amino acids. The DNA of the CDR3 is TGCAGCGTTGAAAGTCGGGATCGAAATACGCAGTATTTT. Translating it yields CSVESRDRNTQYF.

The CDR3 protein is CASSLGVAEAFF. In DNA, the CDR3 is TGTGCCAGCAGTTTGGGGGTAGCTGAAGCTTTCTTT. The rearrangement joins TRBV12-3 or TRBV12-4 to TRBJ1-1, with TRBD1 as a possible D gene (5 bases). CDR3 length: 12 residues. Trimming pared 3 bases from V and 6 bases from J, leaving 8 bases between.

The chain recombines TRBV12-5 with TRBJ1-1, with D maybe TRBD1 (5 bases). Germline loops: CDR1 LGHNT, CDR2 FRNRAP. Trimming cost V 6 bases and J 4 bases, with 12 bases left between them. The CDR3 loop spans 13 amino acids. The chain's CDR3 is CASGIEGTTEAFF. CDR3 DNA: TGTGCTAGTGGGATAGAGGGGACCACTGAAGCTTTCTTT. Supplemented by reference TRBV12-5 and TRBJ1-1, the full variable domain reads DARVTQTPRHKVTEMGQEVTMRCQPILGHNTVFWYRQTMMQGLELLAYFRNRAPLDDSGMPKDRFSAEMPDATLATLKIQPSEPRDSAVYFCASGIEGTTEAFFGQGTRLTVV.

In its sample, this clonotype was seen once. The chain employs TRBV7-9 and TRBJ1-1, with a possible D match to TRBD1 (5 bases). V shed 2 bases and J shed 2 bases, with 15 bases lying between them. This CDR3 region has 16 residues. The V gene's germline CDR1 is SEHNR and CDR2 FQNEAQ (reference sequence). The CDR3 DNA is TGTGCCAGCAGCTTAATAGGACAAGCCTACAACACTGAAGCTTTCTTT. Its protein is CASSLIGQAYNTEAFF.